This record looks at one TCR beta chain sequence and its context. The method was immunoSEQ multiplex PCR; TCRdb's version includes in-frame clones alone and lacks a portion of them. The sample has 64,000 or so clones, roughly 90% seen once. This specimen belongs to a study of control samples from healthy donors and cancer patients. Trimming shortened V by 0 bases and J by 4 bases, and 10 bases separated the two germline ends. Germline lookup yields CDR1 SGHNT and CDR2 YYREEE (reference sequence). This CDR3 has 14 amino acids. Sequences were obtained from PBMCs. This sequence was found in a man aged 40-49 years with colorectal cancer. The V and J genes are TRBV5-4 and TRBJ1-2, with D uncertain. The CDR3 DNA reads as TGTGCCAGCAGCTTGGGGGCGCCGCTCTATGGCTACACCTTC. It yields the protein CASSLGAPLYGYTF.